The 6 T cell receptor beta chains given below trace back to one sample, sequenced in a study of OX40 agonist ivuxolimab in advanced cancers. Sequenced by immunoSEQ multiplex PCR; TCRdb stores in-frame clones only, minus some. The table lists 60,000 or so clones, 92% of them singletons. Source: CD4+ or CD8+ T cells sorted from blood, taken in a trial of the OX40 agonist ivuxolimab. These receptors came from an adult with an advanced solid tumor such as melanoma, head and neck, liver or kidney cancer.

J is TRBJ2-7 and V is TRBV10-3; 11 bases align to TRBD1. Germline V lookup: CDR1 ENHRY, CDR2 SYGVKD. CDR3 length equals 14 residues. J gave up 2 bases and V 5 bases, and 2 bases lay outside the gene matches. The CDR3 spells CAISSGQGAYEQYV. The CDR3 region has the DNA TGTGCCATCAGTTCGGGACAGGGGGCCTACGAGCAGTACGTC.

This chain links TRBV27 with TRBJ2-3; TRBD2 matches 11 bases. The CDR3 consists of 15 residues. V gave up 7 bases and J gave up 2 bases; unmatched junction bases: 5. Germline V lookup: CDR1 MNHEY, CDR2 SMNVEV (reference sequence). The CDR3 nucleotides are TGTGCCAGCACTAGACTAGCGGGGACCACAGATACGCAGTATTTT. Translating it yields CASTRLAGTTDTQYF.

The genes are TRBV19 and TRBJ2-1; 7 bases agree with TRBD1. There are 13 residues in the CDR3. CDR1 is LNHDA, CDR2 SQIVND, per germline (reference sequence). V dropped 9 bases and J dropped 4; count of bases not matched to a gene: 6. As DNA, the CDR3 is TGTGCCAGCTCGGGACAGTTATACAATGAGCAGTTCTTC. It specifies CASSGQLYNEQFF.

J is TRBJ1-2 and V is TRBV6-5; D unresolved. The germline V and J ends were trimmed by 4 bases and 5 bases, with 11 bases remaining between them. The CDR3 consists of 13 residues. The germline gives CDR1 MNHEY, CDR2 SVGAGI. CDR3 sequence: CASSSLIRYGYTF. The DNA for the CDR3 is TGTGCCAGCAGTTCCCTCATCCGGTATGGCTACACCTTC.

The chain links TRBV6-1 to TRBJ2-1; unclear D gene. Trimming cost V 2 bases and J 0 bases, with 11 bases left between them. Germline values: CDR1 MNHNS, CDR2 SASEGT. The CDR3 is made up of 16 amino acids. CDR3 sequence reads: CASSEWAHNSYNEQFF. Written as DNA, the CDR3 is TGTGCCAGCAGTGAATGGGCCCACAACTCCTACAATGAGCAGTTCTTC.

The chain joins TRBV18 to TRBJ2-5; D is undetermined. The V and J ends lost 6 bases and 3 bases respectively, with 23 bases between them. CDR1 and CDR2 from the germline V gene are KGHSH and LQKENI. This CDR3 has 17 amino acids. The CDR3 DNA reads as TGTGCCAGCTCTCCCCCCGTGGCCCTTAGATCGGAAGAGACCCAGTACTTC. It translates to CASSPPVALRSEETQYF. Full variable domain (rest looked up from reference TRBV18 and TRBJ2-5): NAGVMQNPRHLVRRRGQEARLRCSPMKGHSHVYWYRQLPEEGLKFMVYLQKENIIDESGMPKERFSAEFPKEGPSILRIQQVVRGDSAAYFCASSPPVALRSEETQYFGPGTRLLVL.